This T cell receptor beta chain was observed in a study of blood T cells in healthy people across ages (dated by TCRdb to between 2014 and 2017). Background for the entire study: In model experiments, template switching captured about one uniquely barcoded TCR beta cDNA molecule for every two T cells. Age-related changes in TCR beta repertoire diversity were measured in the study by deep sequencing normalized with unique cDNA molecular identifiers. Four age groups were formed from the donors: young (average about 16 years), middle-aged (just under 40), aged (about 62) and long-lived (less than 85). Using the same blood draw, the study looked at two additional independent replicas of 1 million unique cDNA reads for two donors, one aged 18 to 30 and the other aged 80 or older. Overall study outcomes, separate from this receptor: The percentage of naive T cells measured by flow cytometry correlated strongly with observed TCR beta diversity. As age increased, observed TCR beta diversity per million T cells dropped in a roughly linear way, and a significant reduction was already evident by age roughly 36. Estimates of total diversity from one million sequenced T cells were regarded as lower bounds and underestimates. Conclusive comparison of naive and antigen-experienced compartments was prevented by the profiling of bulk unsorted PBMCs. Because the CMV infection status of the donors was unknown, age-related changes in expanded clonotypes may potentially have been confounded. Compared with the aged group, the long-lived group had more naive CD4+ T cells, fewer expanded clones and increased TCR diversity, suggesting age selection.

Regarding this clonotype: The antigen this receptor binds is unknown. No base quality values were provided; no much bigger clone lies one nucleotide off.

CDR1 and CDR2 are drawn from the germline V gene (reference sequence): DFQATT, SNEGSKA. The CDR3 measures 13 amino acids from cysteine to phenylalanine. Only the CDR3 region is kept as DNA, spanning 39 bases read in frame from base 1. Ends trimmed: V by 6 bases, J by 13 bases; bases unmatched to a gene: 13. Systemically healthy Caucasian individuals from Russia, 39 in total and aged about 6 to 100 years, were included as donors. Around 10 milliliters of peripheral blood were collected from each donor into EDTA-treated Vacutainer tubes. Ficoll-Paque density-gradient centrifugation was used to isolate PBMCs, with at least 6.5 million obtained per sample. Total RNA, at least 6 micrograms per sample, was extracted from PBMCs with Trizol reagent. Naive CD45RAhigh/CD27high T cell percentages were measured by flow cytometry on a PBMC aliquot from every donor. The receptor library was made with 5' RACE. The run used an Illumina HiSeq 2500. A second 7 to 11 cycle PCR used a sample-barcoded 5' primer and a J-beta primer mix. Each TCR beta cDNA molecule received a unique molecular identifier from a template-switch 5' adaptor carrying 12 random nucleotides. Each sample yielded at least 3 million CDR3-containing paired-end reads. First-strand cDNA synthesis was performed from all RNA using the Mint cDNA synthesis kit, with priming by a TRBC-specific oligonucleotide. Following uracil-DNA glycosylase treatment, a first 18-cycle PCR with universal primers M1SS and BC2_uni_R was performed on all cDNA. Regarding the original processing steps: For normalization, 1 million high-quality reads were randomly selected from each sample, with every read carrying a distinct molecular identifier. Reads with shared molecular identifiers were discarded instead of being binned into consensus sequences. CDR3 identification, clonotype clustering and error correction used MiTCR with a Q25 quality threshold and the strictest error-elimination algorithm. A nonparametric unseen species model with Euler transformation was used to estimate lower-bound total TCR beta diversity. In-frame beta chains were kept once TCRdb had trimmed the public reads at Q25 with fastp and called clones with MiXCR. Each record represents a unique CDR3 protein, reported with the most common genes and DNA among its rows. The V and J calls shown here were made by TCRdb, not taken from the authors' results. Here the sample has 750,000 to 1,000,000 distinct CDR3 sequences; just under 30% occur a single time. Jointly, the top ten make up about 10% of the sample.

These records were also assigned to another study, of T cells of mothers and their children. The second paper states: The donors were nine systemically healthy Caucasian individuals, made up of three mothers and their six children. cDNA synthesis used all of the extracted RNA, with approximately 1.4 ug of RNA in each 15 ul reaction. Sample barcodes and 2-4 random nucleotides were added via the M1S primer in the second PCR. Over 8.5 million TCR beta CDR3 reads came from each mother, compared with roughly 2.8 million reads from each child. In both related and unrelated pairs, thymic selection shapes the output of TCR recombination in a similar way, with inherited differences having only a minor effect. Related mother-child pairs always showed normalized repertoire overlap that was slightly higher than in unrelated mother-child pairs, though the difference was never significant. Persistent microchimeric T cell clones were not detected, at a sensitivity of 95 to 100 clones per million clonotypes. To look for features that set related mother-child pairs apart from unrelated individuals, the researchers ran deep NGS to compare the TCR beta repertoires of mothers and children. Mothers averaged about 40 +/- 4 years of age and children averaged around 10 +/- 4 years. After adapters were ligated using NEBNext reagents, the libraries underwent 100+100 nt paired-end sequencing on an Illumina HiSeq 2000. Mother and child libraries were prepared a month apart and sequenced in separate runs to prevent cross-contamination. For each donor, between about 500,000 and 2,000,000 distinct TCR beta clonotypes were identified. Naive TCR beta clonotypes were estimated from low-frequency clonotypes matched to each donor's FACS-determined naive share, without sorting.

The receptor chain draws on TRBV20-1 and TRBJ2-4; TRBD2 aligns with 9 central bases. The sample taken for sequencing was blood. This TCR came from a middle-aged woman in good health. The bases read TGCAGTGCGCGGGGGGGCCAGTACAATGAGCAGTACTTC. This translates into CSARGGQYNEQYF.